This T cell receptor (beta chain) emerged from a study of cytomegalovirus exposure and HLA in healthy donors. Study-wide context: A preliminary data release comprised 91 million or so unique TCRs obtained from HLA-typed donors. In terms of ancestry, the Caucasian-associated cluster contained roughly 80% of the approximately 420 genotyped donors. The study, taken as a whole, reports: The authors listed 150 to 200 TCR beta chains as cytomegalovirus-associated.

The PCR made use of 60 Vbeta and 13 Jbeta primers. TCRdb's copy holds only in-frame clones and misses some; the assay was immunoSEQ multiplex PCR. The sample carries roughly 150,000 clones, about 82% recorded once. This clone occurred a few times. The antigen is not known. Among the donors, all were healthy bone marrow donors. What was sequenced was PBMCs. This clonotype was sampled from a male donor in good health and CMV-seronegative.

CDR3 sequence reads: CASSYILGVEQFF. In DNA, the CDR3 is TGTGCCAGCAGCTACATCCTAGGGGTTGAGCAGTTCTTC. J is TRBJ2-1 and V is TRBV7-3; a possible D gene is TRBD1 (5 bases). V was cut by 4 bases and J by 9 bases, with 13 bases left in between. This CDR3 spans 13 amino acids. Per the germline V gene, CDR1 is SGHTA and CDR2 is FQGTGA.